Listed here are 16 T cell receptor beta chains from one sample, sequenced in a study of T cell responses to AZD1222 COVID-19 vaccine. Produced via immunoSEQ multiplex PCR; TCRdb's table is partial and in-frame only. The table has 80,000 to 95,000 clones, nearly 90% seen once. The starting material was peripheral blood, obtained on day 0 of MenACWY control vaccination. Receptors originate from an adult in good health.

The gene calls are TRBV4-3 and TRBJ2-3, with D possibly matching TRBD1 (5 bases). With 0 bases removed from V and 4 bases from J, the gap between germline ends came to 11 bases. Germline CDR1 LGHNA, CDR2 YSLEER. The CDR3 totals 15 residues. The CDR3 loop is CASSQDLGAADTQYF. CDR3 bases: TGCGCCAGCAGCCAAGATTTAGGGGCAGCAGATACGCAGTATTTT.

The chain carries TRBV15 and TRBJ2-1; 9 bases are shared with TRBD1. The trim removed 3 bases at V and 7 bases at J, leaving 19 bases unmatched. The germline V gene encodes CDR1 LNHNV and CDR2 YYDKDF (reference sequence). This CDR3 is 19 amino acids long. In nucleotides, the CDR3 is TGTGCCACCAGCAGCGTAAAATCGGACGGGACAGGGAGGGCTAATGAGCAGTTCTTC. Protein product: CATSSVKSDGTGRANEQFF.

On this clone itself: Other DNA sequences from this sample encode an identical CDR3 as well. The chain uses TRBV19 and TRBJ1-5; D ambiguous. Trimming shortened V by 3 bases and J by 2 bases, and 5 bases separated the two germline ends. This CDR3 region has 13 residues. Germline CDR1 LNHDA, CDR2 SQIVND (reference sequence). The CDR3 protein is CASSILGNQPQHF. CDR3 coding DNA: TGTGCCAGTAGTATCCTGGGCAATCAGCCCCAGCATTTT.

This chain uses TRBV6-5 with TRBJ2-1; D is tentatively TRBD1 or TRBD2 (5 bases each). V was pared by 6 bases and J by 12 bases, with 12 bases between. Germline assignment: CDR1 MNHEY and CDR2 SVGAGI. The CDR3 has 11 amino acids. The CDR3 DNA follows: TGTGCCAGCAGACAAGGGGCGGGGCAGTTCTTC. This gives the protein CASRQGAGQFF.

CDR3: CASSQGSGGLETQYF. DNA for the CDR3: TGCGCCAGCAGCCAAGGATCGGGGGGGCTGGAGACCCAGTACTTC. The chain uses TRBV4-1 and TRBJ2-5, with TRBD2 identical over 8 bases. This CDR3 is built from 15 residues. Trimming at V came to 1 base and at J to 5 bases, leaving 6 bases not matched to a gene. Germline V gives CDR1 MGHRA, CDR2 YSYEKL.

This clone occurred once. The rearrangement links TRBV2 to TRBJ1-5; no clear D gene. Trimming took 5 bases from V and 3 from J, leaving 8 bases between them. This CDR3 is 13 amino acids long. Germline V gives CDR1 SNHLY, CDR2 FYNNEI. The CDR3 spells CASSYESNQPQHF. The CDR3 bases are TGTGCCAGCAGTTATGAGTCCAATCAGCCCCAGCATTTT.

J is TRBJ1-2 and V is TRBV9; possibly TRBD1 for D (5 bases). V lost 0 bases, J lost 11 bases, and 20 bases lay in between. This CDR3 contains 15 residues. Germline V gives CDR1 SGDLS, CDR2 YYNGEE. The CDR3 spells CASSVGQNTLGRYTF. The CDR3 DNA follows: TGTGCCAGCAGCGTAGGACAGAACACCTTAGGGAGGTACACCTTC.

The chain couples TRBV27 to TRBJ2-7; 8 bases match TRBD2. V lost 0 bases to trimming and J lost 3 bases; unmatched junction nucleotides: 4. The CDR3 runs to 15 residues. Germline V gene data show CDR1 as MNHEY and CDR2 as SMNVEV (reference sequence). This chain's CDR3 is CASSLSGGLGYEQYF. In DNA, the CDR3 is TGTGCCAGCAGTTTATCGGGGGGACTAGGCTACGAGCAGTACTTC.

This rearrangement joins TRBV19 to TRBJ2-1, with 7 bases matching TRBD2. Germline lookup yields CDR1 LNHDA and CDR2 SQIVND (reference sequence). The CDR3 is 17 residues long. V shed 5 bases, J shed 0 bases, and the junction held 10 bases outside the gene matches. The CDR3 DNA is TGTGCCAGTAGTCTGATGACTAGCCGTAGCTCCTACAATGAGCAGTTCTTC. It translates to CASSLMTSRSSYNEQFF.

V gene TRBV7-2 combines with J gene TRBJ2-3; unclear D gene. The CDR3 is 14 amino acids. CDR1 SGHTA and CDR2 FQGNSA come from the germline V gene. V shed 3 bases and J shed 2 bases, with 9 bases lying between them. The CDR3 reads CASSFGRATDTQYF. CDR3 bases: TGTGCCAGCAGCTTCGGACGGGCCACAGATACGCAGTATTTT.

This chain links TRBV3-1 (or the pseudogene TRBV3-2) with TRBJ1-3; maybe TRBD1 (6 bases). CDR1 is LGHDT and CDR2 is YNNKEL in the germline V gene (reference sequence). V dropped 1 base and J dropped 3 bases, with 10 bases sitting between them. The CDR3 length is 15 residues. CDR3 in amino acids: CASSQVGASGNTIYF. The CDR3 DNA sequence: TGTGCCAGCAGCCAAGTGGGGGCGAGTGGAAACACCATATATTTT.

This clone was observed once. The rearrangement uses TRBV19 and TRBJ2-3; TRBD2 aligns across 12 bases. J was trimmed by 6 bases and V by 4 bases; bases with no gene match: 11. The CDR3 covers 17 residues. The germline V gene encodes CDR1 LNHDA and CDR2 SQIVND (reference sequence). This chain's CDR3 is CASSNGLAGPHIDTQYF. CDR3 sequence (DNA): TGTGCCAGTAGTAACGGACTAGCGGGGCCGCACATTGATACGCAGTATTTT.

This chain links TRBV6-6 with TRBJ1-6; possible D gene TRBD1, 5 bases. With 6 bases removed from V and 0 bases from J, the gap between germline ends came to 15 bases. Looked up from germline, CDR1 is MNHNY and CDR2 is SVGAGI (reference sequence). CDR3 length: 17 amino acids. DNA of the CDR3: TGTGCCAGCAGACGAGACAGCCTAAGCTCCTATAATTCACCCCTCCACTTT. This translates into CASRRDSLSSYNSPLHF.

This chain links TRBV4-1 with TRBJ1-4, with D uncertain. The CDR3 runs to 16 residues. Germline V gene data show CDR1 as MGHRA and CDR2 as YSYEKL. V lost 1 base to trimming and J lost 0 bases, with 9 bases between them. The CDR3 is CASSQGVGPTNEKLFF. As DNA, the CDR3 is TGCGCCAGCAGCCAAGGGGTAGGACCAACTAATGAAAAACTGTTTTTT.

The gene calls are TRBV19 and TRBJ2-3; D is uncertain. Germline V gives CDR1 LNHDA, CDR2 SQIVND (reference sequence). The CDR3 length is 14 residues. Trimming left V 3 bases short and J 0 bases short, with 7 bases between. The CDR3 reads CASSISASTDTQYF. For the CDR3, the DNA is TGTGCCAGTAGTATCTCAGCCAGCACAGATACGCAGTATTTT.

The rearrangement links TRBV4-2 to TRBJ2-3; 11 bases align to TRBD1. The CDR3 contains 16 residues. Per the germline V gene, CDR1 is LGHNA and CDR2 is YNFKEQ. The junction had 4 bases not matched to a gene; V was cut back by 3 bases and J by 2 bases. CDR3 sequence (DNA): TGTGCCAGCAGCCACGGACAGGGGGCTTCCACAGATACGCAGTATTTT. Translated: CASSHGQGASTDTQYF.